This is a list of T cell receptor beta chains from one sample in a study of glioma-infiltrating T cells after dendritic cell vaccination. Produced via immunoSEQ multiplex PCR; TCRdb's table is partial and in-frame only. The sample lists roughly 80,000 clones, approximately 90% occurring once. The input for sequencing was blood, taken before dendritic cell vaccination. The source is a human donor with glioblastoma. CDR3s include the opening cysteine and the closing phenylalanine or tryptophan. The D gene is left open where the match is weak. Size is omitted from some rows. Given values are once, few, many or a class for expanded clones.

j_call | d_call | v_call | clone_size | cdr3_aa | cdr3_nt
TRBJ1-1 | . | TRBV7-8 | . | CASSAGRRLNTEAFF | TGTGCCAGCAGCGCTGGTCGGAGACTGAACACTGAAGCTTTCTTT
TRBJ2-7 | . | TRBV19 | . | CAAGGNSYEQYF | TGTGCAGCGGGCGGGAACTCCTACGAGCAGTACTTC
TRBJ1-1 | TRBD1 | TRBV5-4 | . | CASSLGAGGNTEAFF | TGTGCCAGCAGCTTAGGTGCAGGGGGCAACACTGAAGCTTTCTTT
TRBJ1-3 | . | TRBV30 | . | CAWSVSRTNSGNTIYF | TGTGCCTGGAGTGTTTCTAGGACAAACTCTGGAAACACCATATATTTT
TRBJ1-5 | . | TRBV30 | once | CAWSLTSNQPQHF | TGTGCCTGGAGCCTGACAAGCAATCAGCCCCAGCATTTT
TRBJ2-7 | . | TRBV27 | . | CASSFSPRLFLSSYEQYF | TGTGCCAGCAGTTTTTCCCCCCGACTGTTCCTCAGCTCCTACGAGCAGTACTTC
TRBJ2-7 | TRBD2 | TRBV6-5 | . | CASSYQAGPLNEQYF | TGTGCCAGCAGTTACCAAGCGGGGCCCCTTAACGAGCAGTACTTC
TRBJ2-1 | TRBD2 | TRBV6-6 | . | CASRTTSGGHNEQFF | TGTGCCAGCAGGACTACTAGCGGGGGGCACAATGAGCAGTTCTTC
TRBJ2-7 | TRBD1 | TRBV10-1 | . | CASRRPGQGTFIYEQYF | TGCGCCAGCAGGCGACCGGGACAGGGGACTTTCATCTACGAGCAGTACTTC
TRBJ2-5 | TRBD1 | TRBV6-5 | . | CASRRGQGARETQYF | TGTGCCAGCAGGAGGGGACAGGGGGCCCGGGAGACCCAGTACTTC
TRBJ1-1 | . | TRBV6-5 | . | CASRIRVTAEAFF | TGTGCCAGCAGAATCAGGGTAACGGCTGAAGCTTTCTTT
TRBJ2-5 | TRBD2 | TRBV9 | . | CASSVTSGAQETQYF | TGTGCCAGCAGCGTGACTAGCGGGGCCCAAGAGACCCAGTACTTC
TRBJ2-1 | . | TRBV18 | . | CASSPVRLNGIYNEQFF | TGTGCCAGCTCACCCGTCCGGCTAAACGGGATCTACAATGAGCAGTTCTTC
TRBJ2-1 | TRBD2 | TRBV2 | . | CASKTSGEIYNEQFF | TGTGCCAGCAAAACTAGCGGGGAAATTTACAATGAGCAGTTCTTC
TRBJ1-5 | . | TRBV9 | . | CASSVYRFNQPQHF | TGTGCCAGCAGCGTATACAGGTTCAATCAGCCCCAGCATTTT
TRBJ2-7 | . | TRBV10-3 | . | CAITRDSGGTYEQYF | TGTGCCATCACGCGGGACTCAGGTGGGACCTACGAGCAGTACTTC
TRBJ1-3 | . | TRBV9 | . | CASSSPGSGGKANTIYF | TGTGCCAGCAGCTCACCAGGGAGCGGGGGCAAAGCAAACACCATATATTTT